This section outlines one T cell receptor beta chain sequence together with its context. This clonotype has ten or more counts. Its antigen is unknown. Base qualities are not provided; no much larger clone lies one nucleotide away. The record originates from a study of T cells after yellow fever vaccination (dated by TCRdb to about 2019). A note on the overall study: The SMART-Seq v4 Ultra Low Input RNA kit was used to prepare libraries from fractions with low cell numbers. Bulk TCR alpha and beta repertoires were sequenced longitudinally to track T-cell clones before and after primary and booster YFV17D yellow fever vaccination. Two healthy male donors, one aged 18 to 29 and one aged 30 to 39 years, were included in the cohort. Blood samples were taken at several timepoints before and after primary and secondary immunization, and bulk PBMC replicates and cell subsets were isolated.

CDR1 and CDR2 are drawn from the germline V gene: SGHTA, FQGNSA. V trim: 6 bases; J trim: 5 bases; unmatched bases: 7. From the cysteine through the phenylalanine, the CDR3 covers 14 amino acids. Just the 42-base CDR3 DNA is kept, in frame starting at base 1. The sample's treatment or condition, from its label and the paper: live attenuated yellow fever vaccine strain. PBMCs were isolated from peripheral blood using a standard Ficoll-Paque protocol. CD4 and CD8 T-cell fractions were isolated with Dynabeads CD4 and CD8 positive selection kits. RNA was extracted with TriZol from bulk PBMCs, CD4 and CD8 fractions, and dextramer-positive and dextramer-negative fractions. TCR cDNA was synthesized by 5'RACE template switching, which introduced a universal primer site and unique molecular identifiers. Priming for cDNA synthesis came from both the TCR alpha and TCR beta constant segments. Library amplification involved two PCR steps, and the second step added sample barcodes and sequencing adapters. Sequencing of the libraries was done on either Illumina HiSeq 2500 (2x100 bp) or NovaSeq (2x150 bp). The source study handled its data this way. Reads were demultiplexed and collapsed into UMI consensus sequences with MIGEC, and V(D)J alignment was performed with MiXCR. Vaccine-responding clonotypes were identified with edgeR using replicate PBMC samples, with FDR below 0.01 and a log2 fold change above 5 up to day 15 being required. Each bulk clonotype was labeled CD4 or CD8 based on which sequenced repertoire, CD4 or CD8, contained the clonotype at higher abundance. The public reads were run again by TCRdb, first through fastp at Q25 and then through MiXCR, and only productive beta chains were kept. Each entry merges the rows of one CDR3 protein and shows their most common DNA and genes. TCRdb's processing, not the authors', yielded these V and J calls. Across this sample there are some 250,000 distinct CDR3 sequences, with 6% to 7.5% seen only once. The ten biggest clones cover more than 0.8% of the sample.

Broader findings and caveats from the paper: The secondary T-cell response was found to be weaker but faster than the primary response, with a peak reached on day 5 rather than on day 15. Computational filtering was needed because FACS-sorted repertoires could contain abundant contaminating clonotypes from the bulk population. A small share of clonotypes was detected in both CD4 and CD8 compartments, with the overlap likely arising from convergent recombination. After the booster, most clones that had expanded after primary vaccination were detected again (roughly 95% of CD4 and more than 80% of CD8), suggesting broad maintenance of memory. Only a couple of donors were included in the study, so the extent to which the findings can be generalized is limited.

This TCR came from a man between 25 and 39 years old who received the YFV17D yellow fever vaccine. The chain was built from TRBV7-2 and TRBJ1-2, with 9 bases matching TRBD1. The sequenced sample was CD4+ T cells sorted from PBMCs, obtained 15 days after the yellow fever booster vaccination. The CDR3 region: CASRVIQGAYGYTF. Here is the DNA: TGTGCCAGCAGGGTCATACAGGGGGCGTATGGCTACACCTTC.